These T cell receptor beta chains were read from a single sample in a study of a mutant IDH1 vaccine in newly diagnosed glioma. Method: immunoSEQ multiplex PCR; TCRdb's copy keeps in-frame clones and lacks some. This sample has under 80,000 clones, with around 86% found just once. This specimen was PBMCs, taken from a glioma patient treated with radiotherapy, temozolomide or both. Receptors were obtained from a man aged 25 to 40 with glioma. Both conserved end residues are trimmed from each CDR3. Each record gives: V gene, D gene, CDR3 protein. A D gene is named only where the DNA matches it firmly.

V: TRBV18
D: TRBD1
CDR3: ASSRDRGADTQY

V: TRBV5-1
D: .
CDR3: ASSRDGSNQPQH

V: TRBV27
D: .
CDR3: ASSFGLTGELF

V: TRBV27
D: .
CDR3: ASSLPSTDTQY

V: TRBV10-3
D: .
CDR3: AISDREGETQY

V: TRBV30
D: TRBD1
CDR3: AFLPRDRVEKLF

V: TRBV5-1
D: TRBD1
CDR3: ASSLAGPGQGFSGANVLT

V: TRBV5-1
D: .
CDR3: ASSLERGPIGEQF

V: TRBV19
D: TRBD1
CDR3: ASFPTDRGRDYNSPLH

V: TRBV5-1
D: .
CDR3: ASSLEPTGAANEKLF

V: TRBV6-4
D: TRBD2
CDR3: ASSDGLAASTGELF

V: TRBV7-9
D: .
CDR3: ASSSLLTGYGYT

V: TRBV9
D: TRBD1
CDR3: ASSPYSGTEITGELF

V: TRBV30
D: .
CDR3: AWNQGGRNSPLH

V: TRBV7-6
D: .
CDR3: ASSLSGGRQPQH

V: TRBV20-1
D: .
CDR3: SAVPHTEQF

V: TRBV6-1
D: .
CDR3: ASRHTDSSYNEQF

V: TRBV7-6
D: .
CDR3: ASSLGFARVEAGYT

V: TRBV7-2
D: .
CDR3: ASIQGPSSYEQY

V: TRBV7-8
D: .
CDR3: ASRNEETQY

V: TRBV5-1
D: TRBD1
CDR3: ASSWGQDQETQY

V: TRBV2
D: TRBD1
CDR3: ASSDNRGSTETQY

V: TRBV5-4
D: .
CDR3: ASSLRVEQF

V: TRBV5-4
D: TRBD1
CDR3: ASTLDRGSTEAF

V: TRBV18
D: TRBD2
CDR3: ASSPPSSGVSEQF

V: TRBV6-5
D: TRBD1
CDR3: ASSRSRQGAGYT

V: TRBV18
D: TRBD1
CDR3: ASSQRQGAAGYT

V: TRBV19
D: TRBD1
CDR3: ASSQTGYNSPLH

V: TRBV18
D: .
CDR3: ASSPEVYTDTQY

V: TRBV27
D: .
CDR3: ASSFDRLNTEAF

V: TRBV7-2
D: TRBD1
CDR3: ASRWTGRANGYT

V: TRBV27
D: .
CDR3: ASSWGRDQPQH

V: TRBV6-1
D: TRBD2
CDR3: ASSVRLAGANLNFYEQY

V: TRBV5-1
D: .
CDR3: ASSLAGPGYEQY

V: TRBV19
D: TRBD1
CDR3: ATRRGPEAF

V: TRBV29-1
D: .
CDR3: SVGLSRGYPSYEQY

V: TRBV27
D: .
CDR3: ASSLVSERTANYGYT

V: TRBV11-2
D: .
CDR3: ASSASGTSNTGELF

V: TRBV7-9
D: TRBD1
CDR3: ASSLRQGGNTEAF

V: TRBV11-3
D: .
CDR3: ASSPTGPHTEAF

V: TRBV5-1
D: .
CDR3: ASSLGMVASGNTIY

V: TRBV7-6
D: .
CDR3: ASSFGQGTGELF

V: TRBV5-4
D: .
CDR3: ASSLGGQRRETQY

V: TRBV18
D: .
CDR3: ASSPLGGGAF

V: TRBV7-9
D: .
CDR3: ASSTTGGDSSYNEQF

V: TRBV5-4
D: TRBD2
CDR3: ASSYSGVETQY

V: TRBV6-5
D: TRBD1
CDR3: ASSYSPGQGPSPLH

V: TRBV19
D: TRBD1
CDR3: ASSGQKNGGYT